This T cell receptor (beta chain) was retrieved from a study of cytomegalovirus exposure and HLA in healthy donors. The PCR was carried out with 60 Vbeta primers and 13 Jbeta primers. Repertoires were generated with immunoSEQ multiplex PCR, while TCRdb's copy carries only in-frame clones and drops some. The data contain 150,000 to 250,000 clones, around 79% of them singletons. V shed 2 bases and J shed 4 bases, with 13 bases lying between them. CDR1 and CDR2 from the germline V gene are MGHDK and SYGVNS. The CDR3 covers 15 residues. This clone was picked up a small number of times. The origin of this receptor is a woman aged 25 to 39 in good health and CMV-seropositive. This chain links TRBV25-1 with TRBJ2-3; D is possibly TRBD1 (5 bases). The sequencing input was PBMCs. The CDR3 coding sequence is TGTGCCAGCAGTGAAGGGGCAGGGAAGGCAGATACGCAGTATTTT. This codes for CASSEGAGKADTQYF.